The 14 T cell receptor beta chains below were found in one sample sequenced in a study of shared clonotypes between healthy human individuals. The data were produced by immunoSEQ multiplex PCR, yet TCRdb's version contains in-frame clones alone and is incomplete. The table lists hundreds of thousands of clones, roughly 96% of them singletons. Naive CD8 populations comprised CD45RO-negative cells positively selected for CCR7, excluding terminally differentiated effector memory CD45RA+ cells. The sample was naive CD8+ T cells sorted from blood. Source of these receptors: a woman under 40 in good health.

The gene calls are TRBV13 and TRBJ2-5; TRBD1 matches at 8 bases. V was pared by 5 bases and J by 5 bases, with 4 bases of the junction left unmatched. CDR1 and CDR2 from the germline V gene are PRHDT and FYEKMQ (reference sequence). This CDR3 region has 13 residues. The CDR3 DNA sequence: TGTGCCAGCAGCCATCGACAGGGGGAGACCCAGTACTTC. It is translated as CASSHRQGETQYF.

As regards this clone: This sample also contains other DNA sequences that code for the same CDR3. CDR3 amino acids: CASSLLAGGQETQYF. The CDR3 DNA follows: TGTGCCAGCAGCCTCCTAGCGGGAGGACAAGAGACCCAGTACTTC. The chain has TRBV6-1 and TRBJ2-5, with 11 bases lining up with TRBD2. V was clipped by 6 bases and J by 2 bases; unmatched bases: 5. Looked up from germline, CDR1 is MNHNS and CDR2 is SASEGT. The CDR3 contains 15 residues.

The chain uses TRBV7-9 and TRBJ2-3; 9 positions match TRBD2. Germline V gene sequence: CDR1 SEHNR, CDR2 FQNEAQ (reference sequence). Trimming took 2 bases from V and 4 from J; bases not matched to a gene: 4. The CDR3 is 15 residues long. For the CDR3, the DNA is TGTGCCAGCAGCTTAACAAGCGGGAGGTCAGATACGCAGTATTTT. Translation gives CASSLTSGRSDTQYF.

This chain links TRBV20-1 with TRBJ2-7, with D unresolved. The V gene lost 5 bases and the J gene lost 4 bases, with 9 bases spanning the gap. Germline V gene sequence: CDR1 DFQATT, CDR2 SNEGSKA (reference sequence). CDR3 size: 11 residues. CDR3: CSAPIGYEQYF. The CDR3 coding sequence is TGCAGTGCTCCCATCGGGTACGAGCAGTACTTC.

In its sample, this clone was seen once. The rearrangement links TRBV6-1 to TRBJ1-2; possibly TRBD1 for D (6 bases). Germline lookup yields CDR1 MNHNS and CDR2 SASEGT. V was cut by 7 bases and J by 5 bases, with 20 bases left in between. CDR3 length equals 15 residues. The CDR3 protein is CASTLRGYYGYGYTF. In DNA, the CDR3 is TGTGCCAGCACCTTGAGGGGGTATTACGGTTATGGCTACACCTTC.

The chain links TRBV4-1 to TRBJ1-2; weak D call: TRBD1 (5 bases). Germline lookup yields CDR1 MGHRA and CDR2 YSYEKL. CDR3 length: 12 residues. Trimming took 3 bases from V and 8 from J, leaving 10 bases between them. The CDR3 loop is CASSQGGGGYTF. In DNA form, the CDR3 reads TGCGCCAGCAGCCAGGGGGGAGGCGGCTACACCTTC.

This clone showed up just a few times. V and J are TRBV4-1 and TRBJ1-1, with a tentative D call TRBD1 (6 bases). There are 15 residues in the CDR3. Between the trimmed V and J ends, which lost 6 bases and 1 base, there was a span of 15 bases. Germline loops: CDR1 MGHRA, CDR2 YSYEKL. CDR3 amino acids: CASRRPGTPNTEAFF. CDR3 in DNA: TGCGCCAGCAGAAGACCCGGGACACCGAACACTGAAGCTTTCTTT.

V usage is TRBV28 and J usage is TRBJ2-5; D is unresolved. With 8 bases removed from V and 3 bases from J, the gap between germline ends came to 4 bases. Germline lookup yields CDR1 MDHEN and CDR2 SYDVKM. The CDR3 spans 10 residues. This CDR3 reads CASGKETQYF. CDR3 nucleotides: TGTGCCAGCGGAAAAGAGACCCAGTACTTC.

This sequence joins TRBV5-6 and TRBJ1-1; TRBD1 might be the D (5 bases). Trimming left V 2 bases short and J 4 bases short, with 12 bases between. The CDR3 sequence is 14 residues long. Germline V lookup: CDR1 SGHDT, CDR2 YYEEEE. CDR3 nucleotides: TGTGCCAGCAGCTTTACTGGGGGTGGCACTGAAGCTTTCTTT. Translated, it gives CASSFTGGGTEAFF.

CDR3 nucleotide sequence: TGTGCCAGCAGTCCGACTAGCGGGAGAGACGAGCAGTACTTC. As protein: CASSPTSGRDEQYF. V gene TRBV5-6 combines with J gene TRBJ2-7; TRBD2 agrees at 12 bases. The CDR3 loop spans 14 amino acids. V lost 5 bases and J lost 5; bases outside the gene matches: 5. The germline V gene encodes CDR1 SGHDT and CDR2 YYEEEE.

The CDR3 is CASSQDLAGRNNEQFF. The DNA of the CDR3 is TGCGCCAGCAGCCAAGATCTAGCGGGAAGAAACAATGAGCAGTTCTTC. The V gene is TRBV4-1, the J gene TRBJ2-1, with 9 bases matching TRBD2. In germline, CDR1 is MGHRA, CDR2 YSYEKL. With V trimmed by 0 bases and J by 5 bases, 5 bases remained unmatched. This CDR3 contains 16 residues.

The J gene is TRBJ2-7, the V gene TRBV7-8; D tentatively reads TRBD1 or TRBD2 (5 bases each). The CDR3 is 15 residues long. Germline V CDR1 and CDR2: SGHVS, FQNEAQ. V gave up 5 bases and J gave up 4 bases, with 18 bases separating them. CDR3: CASSLRWDRRYEQYF. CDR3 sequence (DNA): TGTGCCAGCAGCCTACGCTGGGACCGACGGTACGAGCAGTACTTC. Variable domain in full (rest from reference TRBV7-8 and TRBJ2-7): GAGVSQSPRYKVAKRGQDVALRCDPISGHVSLFWYQQALGQGPEFLTYFQNEAQLDKSGLPSDRFFAERPEGSVSTLKIQRTQQEDSAVYLCASSLRWDRRYEQYFGPGTRLTVT.

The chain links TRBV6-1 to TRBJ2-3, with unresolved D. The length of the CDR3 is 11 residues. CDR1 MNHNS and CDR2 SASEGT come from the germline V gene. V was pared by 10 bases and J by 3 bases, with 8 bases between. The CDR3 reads CATPSTDTQYF. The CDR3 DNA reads TGTGCCACCCCGAGTACAGATACGCAGTATTTT.

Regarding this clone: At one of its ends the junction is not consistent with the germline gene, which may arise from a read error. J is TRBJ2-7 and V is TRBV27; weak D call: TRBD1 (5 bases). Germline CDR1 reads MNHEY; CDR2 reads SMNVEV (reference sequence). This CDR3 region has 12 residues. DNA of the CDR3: TGTGCCAGCATTGGACACTCCCACGAGCAGTACTTC. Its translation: CASIGHSHEQYF.